This passage covers 15 T cell receptor beta chains from one sample sequenced in a study of cytomegalovirus exposure and HLA in healthy donors. This PCR relied on a set of 60 Vbeta primers and 13 Jbeta primers. Data came from immunoSEQ multiplex PCR; TCRdb stores just in-frame clones and leaves some out. There are a few hundred thousand clones in the sample; about 85% occur only once, and 10% to 13% lies in the top ten. The specimen was PBMCs. All receptors derive from a woman between 50 and 59 years old in good health and CMV-seropositive.

The chain recombines TRBV5-5 with TRBJ1-1, with 7 bases fitting TRBD1. The germline CDR1 and CDR2 sequences are SGHKS and YYEKEE (reference sequence). The CDR3 length is 15 residues. V was pared by 0 bases and J by 1 base, with 3 bases of the junction left unmatched. For the CDR3, the DNA is TGTGCCAGCAGCTTGGTTACAGGGGCGAACACTGAAGCTTTCTTT. It is translated as CASSLVTGANTEAFF. Full variable domain (missing parts from reference TRBV5-5 and TRBJ1-1): DAGVTQSPTHLIKTRGQQVTLRCSPISGHKSVSWYQQVLGQGPQFIFQYYEKEERGRGNFPDRFSARQFPNYSSELNVNALLLGDSALYLCASSLVTGANTEAFFGQGTRLTVV.

V gene TRBV9 combines with J gene TRBJ2-7; unclear D gene. V was shortened by 4 bases and J by 0 bases, with 11 bases between the two germline ends. CDR3 length equals 14 residues. Germline CDR1 is SGDLS and CDR2 is YYNGEE. The CDR3 protein is CASSPVGSSYEQYF. DNA for the CDR3: TGTGCCAGCAGCCCGGTTGGTAGCTCCTACGAGCAGTACTTC.

This chain uses TRBV11-1 with TRBJ2-7; 10 bases fit TRBD2. V was clipped by 5 bases and J by 5 bases; unmatched bases: 9. This CDR3 is built from 15 residues. Germline V lookup: CDR1 SGHAT, CDR2 FQDESV (reference sequence). CDR3 region: CASSQPGLAYHEQYF. The CDR3 DNA reads TGTGCCAGCAGCCAGCCGGGACTAGCGTACCACGAGCAGTACTTC.

The chain is built from TRBV2 and TRBJ1-1; TRBD1 is a possible D gene (5 bases). This CDR3 has 16 amino acids. Germline V CDR1 and CDR2: SNHLY, FYNNEI. Trimming stripped 0 bases from V and 1 base from J, with 12 bases between. In nucleotides, the CDR3 is TGTGCCAGCAGTGAAGCGGCCCTCCAGGGGAACACTGAAGCTTTCTTT. It encodes CASSEAALQGNTEAFF.

CDR3 nucleotides: TGCAGCGCCACGGGCGAAGGGACAGGGGACTACGAGCAGTACTTC. It yields the protein CSATGEGTGDYEQYF. The rearrangement joins TRBV29-1 to TRBJ2-7, with 10 bases aligning to TRBD1. The germline V gene has CDR1 SQVTM and CDR2 ANQGSEA. Trimming at V came to 7 bases and at J to 3 bases, leaving 12 bases not matched to a gene. CDR3 length: 15 amino acids.

The genes are TRBV11-2 and TRBJ1-1; possible D gene TRBD1, 6 bases. CDR1 SGHAT and CDR2 FQNNGV come from the germline V gene. The CDR3 length is 14 residues. V shed 0 bases and J shed 7 bases, with 12 bases lying between them. CDR3 sequence: CASSLDLTGIEAFF. The CDR3, as DNA: TGTGCCAGCAGCTTAGATTTGACAGGCATTGAAGCTTTCTTT.

The chain carries TRBV6-5 and TRBJ1-2, with TRBD1 identical over 7 bases. CDR1 MNHEY and CDR2 SVGAGI come from the germline V gene. Losses at the gene ends were 6 bases for V and 10 bases for J; bases not matched to a gene: 11. There are 13 residues in the CDR3. DNA of the CDR3: TGTGCCAGCAGCCCTACCGACAGGGCGGTCTACACCTTC. Amino acid sequence: CASSPTDRAVYTF.

V usage is TRBV6-1 and J usage is TRBJ2-6, with D perhaps TRBD1 (5 bases). This CDR3 has 14 residues. Germline loops: CDR1 MNHNS, CDR2 SASEGT. V lost 5 bases and J lost 2, with 7 bases in between. The CDR3 DNA reads as TGTGCCAGCAGTTCCAGGGCTGGGGCCAACGTCCTGACTTTC. Encoded protein: CASSSRAGANVLTF.

The chain couples TRBV30 to TRBJ2-5; 10 bases align to TRBD1. Germline V gives CDR1 GTSNPN, CDR2 SVGIG (reference sequence). CDR3 length: 12 residues. Germline trimming cut 7 bases from V and 5 bases from J; bases unmatched to any gene: 4. For the CDR3, the DNA is TGTGCCTCCGACAGGGGGCTGGAGACCCAGTACTTC. Translation gives CASDRGLETQYF.

The V and J genes are TRBV6-5 and TRBJ2-7; 11 bases map to TRBD2. The trim removed 6 bases at V and 0 bases at J, leaving 4 bases unmatched. CDR1 and CDR2 from the germline V gene are MNHEY and SVGAGI. This CDR3 has 15 amino acids. CDR3 loop: CASSHGTSGSYEQYF. CDR3 sequence (DNA): TGTGCCAGCAGCCACGGGACTAGCGGCTCCTACGAGCAGTACTTC.

In the case of this clone: The identical CDR3 is also encoded by other nucleotide sequences in the sample. V is TRBV18 and J is TRBJ1-5; 12 bases line up with TRBD1. The length of the CDR3 is 15 residues. Germline lookup yields CDR1 KGHSH and CDR2 LQKENI. J lost 7 bases, V lost 6 bases, and 7 bases had no gene match. As DNA, the CDR3 is TGTGCCAGCTCGCCGGGGACAGGGGGCTTGCAGCCCCAGCATTTT. Encoded protein: CASSPGTGGLQPQHF.

CDR3 nucleotide sequence: TGTGCCAGCAGCCCTCAGGAAAACTATGGCTACACCTTC. Its translation: CASSPQENYGYTF. This chain joins TRBV6-5 and TRBJ1-2; unclear D gene. Germline-derived CDR1 and CDR2 are MNHEY and SVGAGI. The V and J ends lost 6 bases and 2 bases respectively, with 10 bases between them. The CDR3 consists of 13 residues.

This chain links TRBV5-6 with TRBJ2-3; 11 bases map to TRBD2. The V and J ends lost 0 bases and 0 bases, in that order; junction bases with no gene match: 0. CDR3 size: 16 residues. Germline V gene lookup returns CDR1 SGHDT and CDR2 YYEEEE. The CDR3 coding sequence is TGTGCCAGCAGCTTGGGACTAGCGGGGAGCACAGATACGCAGTATTTT. It specifies CASSLGLAGSTDTQYF.

The chain joins TRBV4-1 to TRBJ1-5; D possibly corresponds to TRBD1 (5 bases). Germline-derived CDR1 and CDR2 are MGHRA and YSYEKL. CDR3 length: 15 amino acids. V gave up 0 bases and J gave up 6 bases, with 12 bases separating them. In DNA form, the CDR3 reads TGCGCCAGCAGCCAAGAGGCAAGGGGAATTCAGCCCCAGCATTTT. As protein: CASSQEARGIQPQHF.

The chain recombines TRBV4-1 with TRBJ2-3; TRBD2 is a possible D gene (6 bases). Germline V lookup: CDR1 MGHRA, CDR2 YSYEKL. V lost 1 base, J lost 3 bases, and 14 bases lay in between. The CDR3 sequence is 16 residues long. CDR3 loop: CASSQGGGVGTDTQYF. CDR3 in DNA: TGCGCCAGCAGCCAAGGAGGAGGGGTTGGGACAGATACGCAGTATTTT.